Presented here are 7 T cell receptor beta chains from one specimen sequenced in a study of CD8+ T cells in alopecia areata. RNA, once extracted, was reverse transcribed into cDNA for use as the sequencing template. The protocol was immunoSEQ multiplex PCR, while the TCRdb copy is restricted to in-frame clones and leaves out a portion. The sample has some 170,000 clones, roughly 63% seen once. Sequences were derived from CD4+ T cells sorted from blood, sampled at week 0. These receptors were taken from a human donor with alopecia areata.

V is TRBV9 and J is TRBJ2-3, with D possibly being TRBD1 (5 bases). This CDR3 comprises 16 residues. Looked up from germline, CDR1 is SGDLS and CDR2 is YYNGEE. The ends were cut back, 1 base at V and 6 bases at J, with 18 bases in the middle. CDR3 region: CASSVQGLNIGDTQYF. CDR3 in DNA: TGTGCCAGCAGCGTACAGGGCCTGAACATTGGGGATACGCAGTATTTT.

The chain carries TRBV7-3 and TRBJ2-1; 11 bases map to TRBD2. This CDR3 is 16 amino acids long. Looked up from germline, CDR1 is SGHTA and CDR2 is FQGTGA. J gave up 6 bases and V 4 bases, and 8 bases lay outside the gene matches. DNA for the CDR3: TGTGCCAGCAGCTCCAATCGACTAGCGGGGATCAATGAGCAGTTCTTC. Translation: CASSSNRLAGINEQFF. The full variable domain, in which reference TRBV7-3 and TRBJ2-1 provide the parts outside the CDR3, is GAGVSQTPSNKVTEKGKYVELRCDPISGHTALYWYRQSLGQGPEFLIYFQGTGAADDSGLPNDRFFAVRPEGSVSTLKIQRTERGDSAVYLCASSSNRLAGINEQFFGPGTRLTVL.

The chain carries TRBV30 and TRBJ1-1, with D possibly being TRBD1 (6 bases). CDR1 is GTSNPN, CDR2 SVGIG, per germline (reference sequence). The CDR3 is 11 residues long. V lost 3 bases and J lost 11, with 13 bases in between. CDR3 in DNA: TGTGCCTGGAGCCACACAGGGAATGCTTTCTTT. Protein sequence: CAWSHTGNAFF. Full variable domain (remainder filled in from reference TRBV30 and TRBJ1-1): SQTIHQWPATLVQPVGSPLSLECTVEGTSNPNLYWYRQAAGRGLQLLFYSVGIGQISSEVPQNLSASRPQDRQFILSSKKLLLSDSGFYLCAWSHTGNAFFGQGTRLTVV.

CDR3 nucleotide sequence: TGTGCCAGCAGCATCCCCGGCTTGAAAAAACTGTTTTTT. Protein: CASSIPGLKKLFF. The chain recombines TRBV5-6 with TRBJ1-4; no clear D gene. This CDR3 is 13 amino acids long. Per germline, CDR1 SGHDT and CDR2 YYEEEE. Trimming left V 4 bases short and J 9 bases short, with 13 bases between.

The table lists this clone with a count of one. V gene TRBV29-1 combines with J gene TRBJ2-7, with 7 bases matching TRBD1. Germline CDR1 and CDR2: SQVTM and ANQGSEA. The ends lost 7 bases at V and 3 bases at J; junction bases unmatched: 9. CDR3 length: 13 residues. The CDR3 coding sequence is TGCAGCGCCAGGTACGGACAGGTCTACGAGCAGTACTTC. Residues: CSARYGQVYEQYF.

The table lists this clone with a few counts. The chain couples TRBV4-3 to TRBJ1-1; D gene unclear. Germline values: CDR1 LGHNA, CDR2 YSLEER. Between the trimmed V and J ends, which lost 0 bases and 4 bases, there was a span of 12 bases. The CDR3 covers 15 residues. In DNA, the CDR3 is TGCGCCAGCAGCCAAGATCCGGGAATCGGCACTGAAGCTTTCTTT. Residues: CASSQDPGIGTEAFF.

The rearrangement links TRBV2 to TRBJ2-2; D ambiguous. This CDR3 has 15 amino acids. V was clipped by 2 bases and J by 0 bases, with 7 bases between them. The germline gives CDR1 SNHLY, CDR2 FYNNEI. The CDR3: CASSEIPTNTGELFF. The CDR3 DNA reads TGTGCCAGCAGTGAAATCCCCACGAACACCGGGGAGCTGTTTTTT.